The 20 T cell receptor beta chains below come from one sample, sequenced in a study of blood T cell repertoires in COVID-19. Sequencing was performed with immunoSEQ multiplex PCR; in TCRdb, only in-frame clones are kept and a portion is missing. The table records 320,000 or so clones, roughly 90% of them present only once. The material sequenced was PBMCs or T cells enriched from blood (not recorded which). These receptors were taken from a man in his 60s who had recovered from COVID-19.

The chain links TRBV7-2 to TRBJ1-5, with a weak D call TRBD1 (6 bases). Germline V gene data show CDR1 as SGHTA and CDR2 as FQGNSA. The germline V and J ends were trimmed by 4 bases and 2 bases, with 12 bases remaining between them. The CDR3 runs 15 residues. The CDR3 DNA sequence: TGTGCCAGCAGCTGGTCCGCAGGGGGCAATCAGCCCCAGCATTTT. As protein: CASSWSAGGNQPQHF.

The chain recombines TRBV28 with TRBJ1-6; unclear D gene. Per the germline V gene, CDR1 is MDHEN and CDR2 is SYDVKM. The CDR3 is 12 amino acids. Trimming stripped 3 bases from V and 13 bases from J, with 10 bases between. CDR3 protein: CASSLAFSPLHF. The CDR3 nucleotides are TGTGCCAGCAGTTTGGCTTTCAGTCCCCTCCACTTT. Full variable domain (remainder filled in from reference TRBV28 and TRBJ1-6): DVKVTQSSRYLVKRTGEKVFLECVQDMDHENMFWYRQDPGLGLRLIYFSYDVKMKEKGDIPEGYSVSREKKERFSLILESASTNQTSMYLCASSLAFSPLHFGNGTRLTVT.

The chain couples TRBV5-1 to TRBJ1-2, with 11 bases matching TRBD1. J gave up 6 bases and V 3 bases, and 1 base lay outside the gene matches. The germline V gene has CDR1 SGHRS and CDR2 YFSETQ. This CDR3 is 13 amino acids long. The CDR3 is CASSSGQGDGYTF. CDR3 bases: TGCGCCAGCAGCTCGGGACAGGGGGATGGCTACACCTTC.

This clone has only one observation. The gene calls are TRBV18 and TRBJ2-7; weak D call: TRBD2 (5 bases). The CDR3 extends over 13 amino acids. The V end lost 3 bases, the J end lost 5 bases, and 11 bases lay between the germline ends. CDR1 is KGHSH and CDR2 is LQKENI in the germline V gene. CDR3 coding DNA: TGTGCCAGCTCACCGGGAGCGGAGGACGAGCAGTACTTC. It encodes CASSPGAEDEQYF. Full variable domain (missing parts from reference TRBV18 and TRBJ2-7): NAGVMQNPRHLVRRRGQEARLRCSPMKGHSHVYWYRQLPEEGLKFMVYLQKENIIDESGMPKERFSAEFPKEGPSILRIQQVVRGDSAAYFCASSPGAEDEQYFGPGTRLTVT.

V usage is TRBV5-8 and J usage is TRBJ2-7, with a weak D call TRBD2 (6 bases). V gave up 0 bases and J gave up 6 bases, with 16 bases separating them. This CDR3 region has 15 residues. The germline CDR1 and CDR2 sequences are SGHTS and YDEGEE. CDR3 bases: TGTGCCAGCAGCTTGGAGGGCGCGGGGTACCTCGAGCAGTACTTC. Translating gives CASSLEGAGYLEQYF.

V and J are TRBV3-1 (or the pseudogene TRBV3-2) and TRBJ2-7; 9 bases are a match to TRBD1. CDR1 LGHDT and CDR2 YNNKEL come from the germline V gene (reference sequence). Trimming took 1 base from V and 5 from J; bases not matched to a gene: 6. The CDR3 contains 15 residues. In DNA, the CDR3 is TGTGCCAGCAGCCAAGCCGGACAGGGGTTGCACGAGCAGTACTTC. Its protein product is CASSQAGQGLHEQYF.

This clone was detected once. The chain has TRBV19 and TRBJ2-7; no firm D call. V was clipped by 3 bases and J by 4 bases, with 16 bases between them. The CDR3 consists of 15 residues. CDR1 is LNHDA, CDR2 SQIVND, per germline (reference sequence). CDR3 sequence (DNA): TGTGCCAGTAGTATTGGCCACCTCTCGCCTTACGAGCAGTACTTC. Protein sequence: CASSIGHLSPYEQYF. Complete variable domain (other parts from reference TRBV19 and TRBJ2-7): DGGITQSPKYLFRKEGQNVTLSCEQNLNHDAMYWYRQDPGQGLRLIYYSQIVNDFQKGDIAEGYSVSREKKESFPLTVTSAQKNPTAFYLCASSIGHLSPYEQYFGPGTRLTVT.

The CDR3 coding sequence is TGTGCCAGCAGCGGGCTGCGGGGGCCCACTGAAGCTTTCTTT. This encodes CASSGLRGPTEAFF. The V and J genes are TRBV7-9 and TRBJ1-1; D is possibly TRBD1 (6 bases). The CDR3 totals 14 residues. V dropped 5 bases and J dropped 4 bases, with 14 bases sitting between them. Germline V gene sequence: CDR1 SEHNR, CDR2 FQNEAQ (reference sequence). Variable domain in full (rest from reference TRBV7-9 and TRBJ1-1): DTGVSQNPRHKITKRGQNVTFRCDPISEHNRLYWYRQTLGQGPEFLTYFQNEAQLEKSRLLSDRFSAERPKGSFSTLEIQRTEQGDSAMYLCASSGLRGPTEAFFGQGTRLTVV.

This clone was picked up a small number of times. This chain uses TRBV5-1 with TRBJ2-7, with 9 bases lining up with TRBD1. The CDR3 consists of 14 residues. Germline V lookup: CDR1 SGHRS, CDR2 YFSETQ. J lost 2 bases, V lost 4 bases, and 4 bases had no gene match. CDR3 protein: CASSQGQGTYEQYF. As DNA, the CDR3 is TGCGCCAGCAGCCAGGGACAGGGAACCTACGAGCAGTACTTC.

The J gene is TRBJ2-1, the V gene TRBV2; no clear D gene. The CDR3 is 13 residues long. Germline V gene sequence: CDR1 SNHLY, CDR2 FYNNEI. V was trimmed by 4 bases and J by 3 bases, leaving 7 bases between them. DNA for the CDR3: TGTGCCAGCAGTGGTGAACTCTACAATGAGCAGTTCTTC. Translating it yields CASSGELYNEQFF.

The J gene is TRBJ1-2, the V gene TRBV19, with D hard to call. Germline CDR1 and CDR2: LNHDA and SQIVND (reference sequence). The CDR3 runs 11 residues. V lost 4 bases to trimming and J lost 5 bases, with 5 bases between them. The CDR3 DNA follows: TGTGCCAGTAGTAAACTATATGGCTACACCTTC. It encodes CASSKLYGYTF.

This chain uses TRBV7-2 with TRBJ2-3, with 7 bases identical to TRBD2. Trimming cost V 5 bases and J 3 bases; bases outside gene matches: 8. Germline V lookup: CDR1 SGHTA, CDR2 FQGNSA. The CDR3 spans 15 residues. In DNA, the CDR3 is TGTGCCAGCAGCCCGACTGGCGGGAGTACAGATACGCAGTATTTT. Translation gives CASSPTGGSTDTQYF.

The chain is built from TRBV19 and TRBJ1-1; TRBD1 matches at 7 bases. The CDR3 spans 16 residues. With V trimmed by 10 bases and J by 0 bases, 14 bases remained unmatched. Germline CDR1 reads LNHDA; CDR2 reads SQIVND (reference sequence). CDR3 in amino acids: CATKEGAWGMNTEAFF. DNA for the CDR3: TGTGCCACCAAGGAGGGGGCTTGGGGGATGAACACTGAAGCTTTCTTT.

The rearrangement uses TRBV7-2 and TRBJ1-2; 7 bases align to TRBD1. CDR1 SGHTA and CDR2 FQGNSA come from the germline V gene. The trim removed 5 bases at V and 4 bases at J, leaving 10 bases unmatched. There are 15 residues in the CDR3. The CDR3 loop reads CASSVQGVGGYGYTF. CDR3 sequence (DNA): TGTGCCAGCAGCGTCCAGGGGGTCGGCGGCTATGGCTACACCTTC.

V usage is TRBV11-3 and J usage is TRBJ2-7; 9 nucleotides align to TRBD1. The CDR3 runs to 19 residues. CDR1 is SGHNT, CDR2 YENEEA, per germline. V gave up 5 bases and J gave up 4 bases; unmatched junction bases: 21. CDR3 DNA sequence: TGTGCCAGCAGCCGAATAGGGTGGAGATTACAGGGGGCGCGGTACGAGCAGTACTTC. This sequence encodes CASSRIGWRLQGARYEQYF.

The chain couples TRBV24-1 to TRBJ2-1; 11 bases are a match to TRBD2. Germline CDR1 KGHDR, CDR2 SFDVKD. This CDR3 has 14 residues. Trimming at V came to 4 bases and at J to 9 bases, leaving 4 bases not matched to a gene. DNA for the CDR3: TGTGCCACCAGTGAGTCTAGCGGGAGGAGTGAGCAGTTCTTC. Amino acids: CATSESSGRSEQFF.

This clone is a singleton in its sample. The chain employs TRBV29-1 and TRBJ1-4; possibly TRBD1 for D (6 bases). The germline V gene has CDR1 SQVTM and CDR2 ANQGSEA. This CDR3 contains 14 residues. V lost 0 bases to trimming and J lost 8 bases, with 13 bases between them. CDR3 coding DNA: TGCAGCGTTGAAGATCGGGCAGGGGTAGAAAAACTGTTTTTT. This encodes CSVEDRAGVEKLFF.

In this sample, this clone turned up once. The rearrangement uses TRBV5-1 and TRBJ2-2; 8 positions agree with TRBD1. Germline CDR1 SGHRS, CDR2 YFSETQ. V shed 4 bases, J shed 3 bases, and the junction held 5 bases outside the gene matches. This CDR3 contains 15 residues. The DNA of the CDR3 is TGCGCCAGCAGCCTAATGACAGGGGACACCGGGGAGCTGTTTTTT. Its protein product is CASSLMTGDTGELFF.

V gene TRBV6-5 combines with J gene TRBJ1-5; weak D call: TRBD1 (6 bases). The V end lost 6 bases, the J end lost 4 bases, and 7 bases lay between the germline ends. CDR1 and CDR2 from the germline V gene are MNHEY and SVGAGI. The CDR3 length is 12 residues. In DNA, the CDR3 is TGTGCCAGCAGGGGGACAAATCAGCCCCAGCATTTT. Its protein product is CASRGTNQPQHF.

In DNA, the CDR3 is TGTGCCAGCAGCGCCTCCGGGACAGGGCTGAACTATGGCTACACCTTC. Its translation is CASSASGTGLNYGYTF. The chain has TRBV9 and TRBJ1-2, with 9 bases fitting TRBD1. The V gene's germline CDR1 is SGDLS and CDR2 YYNGEE. The CDR3 runs 16 residues. With V trimmed by 3 bases and J by 2 bases, 8 bases remained unmatched.